What follows are 29 T cell receptor beta chains derived from one specimen sequenced in a study of CD8 T cells in ankylosing spondylitis. TCRdb reprocessed the 5' RACE reads with MiXCR, giving one entry per CDR3 protein. The data contain 300,000 to 350,000 distinct CDR3 sequences, under 15% of them singletons. The source material was blood, either unsorted or a sorted T cell fraction (not recorded which). These receptors were obtained from a male donor with ankylosing spondylitis or in good health (not recorded which).

In its sample, this clonotype was seen a few times. V usage is TRBV3-1 and J usage is TRBJ1-4, with unresolved D. Trimming left V 1 base short and J 10 bases short, with 22 bases between. Germline CDR1 and CDR2: LGHDT and YNNKEL (reference sequence). The CDR3 contains 17 residues. The CDR3 protein is CASSQGTARAAGGKLFF. DNA for the CDR3: TGTGCCAGCAGCCAAGGTACCGCGAGGGCCGCGGGAGGAAAACTGTTTTTT.

The gene calls are TRBV4-1 and TRBJ1-3; 8 bases match TRBD1. Germline values: CDR1 MGHRA, CDR2 YSYEKL. This CDR3 has 17 amino acids. The V segment lost 2 bases and the J segment 1 base; nucleotides outside the gene matches: 7. CDR3 protein: CASSQPGQGGSGNTIYF. The CDR3 region has the DNA TGCGCCAGCAGCCAACCAGGACAGGGCGGTTCTGGAAACACCATATATTTT.

V is TRBV3-1 and J is TRBJ1-1, with 10 positions matching TRBD1. V lost 4 bases to trimming and J lost 0 bases; unmatched junction nucleotides: 5. Germline loops: CDR1 LGHDT, CDR2 YNNKEL (reference sequence). This CDR3 has 16 residues. In DNA, the CDR3 is TGTGCCAGCAGCCGAGACAGGGGGCGAATGAACACTGAAGCTTTCTTT. It translates to CASSRDRGRMNTEAFF.

V and J are TRBV12-3 or TRBV12-4 and TRBJ2-1, with 11 bases fitting TRBD2. V was clipped by 8 bases and J by 5 bases; unmatched bases: 11. This CDR3 has 16 amino acids. The CDR3 spells CASGLAGGKSHNEQFF. CDR3 DNA: TGTGCCAGCGGCCTAGCGGGGGGCAAAAGCCACAATGAGCAGTTCTTC.

This clonotype has only a few counts. V is TRBV19 and J is TRBJ1-5; no definite D call. Trimming cost V 9 bases and J 5 bases, with 17 bases left between them. CDR1 and CDR2 from the germline V gene are LNHDA and SQIVND (reference sequence). The CDR3 runs 14 residues. CDR3 DNA: TGTGCCAGCCAGTCGGCAGCCCCTTATCAGCCCCAGCATTTT. Its protein is CASQSAAPYQPQHF.

This clonotype was detected a few times. The chain combines TRBV29-1 with TRBJ2-3; 7 bases are shared with TRBD2. CDR3 length: 13 amino acids. CDR1 and CDR2 (germline): SQVTM, ANQGSEA. The V and J ends lost 8 bases and 5 bases, in that order; junction bases with no gene match: 10. For the CDR3, the DNA is TGCAGCTCGAAGCGGGGAGGGAAAGATACGCAGTATTTT. It is translated as CSSKRGGKDTQYF.

The sample holds a few counts of this clonotype. The chain carries TRBV25-1 and TRBJ2-7, with 7 bases that match TRBD1. Per the germline V gene, CDR1 is MGHDK and CDR2 is SYGVNS. The V and J ends lost 7 bases and 3 bases, in that order; junction bases with no gene match: 9. This CDR3 is built from 14 residues. CDR3 in amino acids: CASKRLQGDYEQYF. CDR3 coding DNA: TGTGCCAGCAAGAGGTTGCAGGGGGACTACGAGCAGTACTTC.

The rearrangement links TRBV4-2 to TRBJ2-3; tentatively, D is TRBD2 (6 bases). The CDR3 covers 16 residues. V was clipped by 0 bases and J by 3 bases, with 13 bases between them. The germline gives CDR1 LGHNA, CDR2 YNFKEQ. The CDR3 loop reads CASSQEASDSTDTQYF. CDR3 in DNA: TGTGCCAGCAGCCAAGAAGCTAGCGACTCGACAGATACGCAGTATTTT.

The V and J genes are TRBV5-1 and TRBJ2-7; TRBD1 might be the D (6 bases). The CDR3 length is 15 residues. Trimming took 0 bases from V and 2 from J, leaving 12 bases between them. CDR1 is SGHRS and CDR2 is YFSETQ in the germline V gene. The CDR3 spells CASSLARTVPYEQYF. The CDR3 coding sequence is TGCGCCAGCAGCTTGGCCCGGACAGTTCCCTACGAGCAGTACTTC. Based on the CDR3 plus reference TRBV5-1 and TRBJ2-7, the full variable domain is KAGVTQTPRYLIKTRGQQVTLSCSPISGHRSVSWYQQTPGQGLQFLFEYFSETQRNKGNFPGRFSGRQFSNSRSEMNVSTLELGDSALYLCASSLARTVPYEQYFGPGTRLTVT.

This clonotype was seen a handful of times. The chain employs TRBV6-1 and TRBJ1-4, with D maybe TRBD1 (5 bases). The CDR3 has 15 amino acids. The germline CDR1 and CDR2 sequences are MNHNS and SASEGT. V lost 3 bases, J lost 3 bases, and 11 bases lay in between. The CDR3 loop is CASSDAGTANEKLFF. CDR3 nucleotide sequence: TGTGCCAGCAGTGACGCCGGGACGGCTAATGAAAAACTGTTTTTT.

This clonotype has a count of ten or more. This chain uses TRBV15 with TRBJ1-2; 7 nucleotides agree with TRBD1. The CDR3 is 15 amino acids. The V gene end was trimmed by 5 bases and the J gene end by 7 bases; junction bases not matched to a gene: 13. CDR1 and CDR2 (germline): LNHNV, YYDKDF (reference sequence). CDR3 bases: TGTGCCACCAGCCTAAGACAGGGTGCCTTCTTTGGCTACACCTTC. Translating gives CATSLRQGAFFGYTF.

This sequence joins TRBV27 and TRBJ1-1; D gene ambiguous. The CDR3 spans 15 residues. Germline values: CDR1 MNHEY, CDR2 SMNVEV (reference sequence). V was shortened by 10 bases and J by 4 bases, with 22 bases between the two germline ends. CDR3 loop: CATIPNGIRGTEAFF. The CDR3 coding sequence is TGTGCCACTATCCCAAATGGTATTCGGGGCACTGAAGCTTTCTTT.

This clonotype has only a few counts. In DNA form, the CDR3 reads TGTGCCAGCAGTCCCTGGAACACCGGGGAGCTGTTTTTT. This gives the protein CASSPWNTGELFF. The chain uses TRBV2 and TRBJ2-2, with D hard to call. Deletions cut 5 bases from V and 1 base from J, with 5 bases between. From germline, CDR1 is SNHLY and CDR2 FYNNEI. This CDR3 comprises 13 residues.

The V gene is TRBV5-1, the J gene TRBJ1-1, with 7 bases fitting TRBD1. CDR3 length: 15 residues. V lost 0 bases, J lost 7 bases, and 9 bases stayed unmatched. Germline CDR1 SGHRS, CDR2 YFSETQ. In DNA form, the CDR3 reads TGCGCCAGCAGCTTGGAGGGGGCGAGAAGGAATGAAGCTTTCTTT. Translated, it gives CASSLEGARRNEAFF.

This clonotype was counted a few times. This chain uses TRBV5-4 with TRBJ2-5; weak D call: TRBD1 (6 bases). V was cut by 4 bases and J by 5 bases, with 12 bases left in between. The CDR3 contains 13 residues. CDR1 and CDR2 from the germline V gene are SGHNT and YYREEE (reference sequence). The CDR3: CASSLWGRETQYF. CDR3 nucleotide sequence: TGTGCCAGCAGCCTGTGGGGGCGGGAGACCCAGTACTTC. The entire variable domain, with the rest obtained from reference TRBV5-4 and TRBJ2-5, is as follows: ETGVTQSPTHLIKTRGQQVTLRCSSQSGHNTVSWYQQALGQGPQFIFQYYREEENGRGNFPPRFSGLQFPNYSSELNVNALELDDSALYLCASSLWGRETQYFGPGTRLLVL.

This CDR3 reads CASSLDGGRELFF. The CDR3 DNA reads TGCGCCAGCAGCTTGGACGGGGGCAGGGAGCTGTTTTTT. The chain combines TRBV5-1 with TRBJ2-2; perhaps D is TRBD1 or TRBD2 (6 bases each). V lost 0 bases and J 9 bases, leaving 9 bases between the germline ends. From germline, CDR1 is SGHRS and CDR2 YFSETQ. The CDR3 contains 13 residues.

In this sample, this clonotype turned up a few times. The chain couples TRBV20-1 to TRBJ2-7, with a tentative D call TRBD1 (6 bases). CDR3 length: 13 residues. Germline lookup yields CDR1 DFQATT and CDR2 SNEGSKA (reference sequence). CDR3 DNA sequence: TGCAGCGGCCAGACAGGATTCGTTGACGAGCAGTACTTC. Translating it yields CSGQTGFVDEQYF.

This clonotype was detected only a few times. The chain couples TRBV12-3 or TRBV12-4 to TRBJ1-6; D unclear. The V gene lost 1 base and the J gene lost 3 bases, with 7 bases spanning the gap. The CDR3 has 15 amino acids. In DNA form, the CDR3 reads TGTGCCAGCAGTTTAGGCTCTCACTATAATTCACCCCTCCACTTT. Its translation: CASSLGSHYNSPLHF.

This clonotype was observed a few times. The chain recombines TRBV19 with TRBJ2-2, with D perhaps TRBD1 (5 bases). V lost 3 bases and J lost 13, with 12 bases in between. Germline loops: CDR1 LNHDA, CDR2 SQIVND (reference sequence). This CDR3 has 12 residues. DNA of the CDR3: TGTGCCAGTAGTATGGACACGTCTTTGCTGTTTTTT. It codes for CASSMDTSLLFF.

The rearrangement links TRBV5-1 to TRBJ2-2; D ambiguous. The CDR3 has 14 residues. The V and J ends lost 0 bases and 4 bases respectively, with 7 bases between them. Germline CDR1 reads SGHRS; CDR2 reads YFSETQ. CDR3 DNA: TGCGCCAGCAGCTTGGAAACTCCCACCGGGGAGCTGTTTTTT. Protein sequence: CASSLETPTGELFF.

This clonotype was counted between two and nine times. The chain has TRBV5-1 and TRBJ1-1, with D unresolved. V was clipped by 2 bases and J by 3 bases, with 11 bases between them. There are 14 residues in the CDR3. Germline CDR1 reads SGHRS; CDR2 reads YFSETQ. CDR3 DNA: TGCGCCAGCAGCTTTGGCGAGGGCTACACTGAAGCTTTCTTT. As protein: CASSFGEGYTEAFF.

The V gene is TRBV5-1, the J gene TRBJ1-1; unclear D gene. The CDR3 sequence is 13 residues long. The germline V gene has CDR1 SGHRS and CDR2 YFSETQ. V was trimmed by 5 bases and J by 3 bases, leaving 11 bases between them. The CDR3 sequence: CASSSTWDTEAFF. CDR3 coding DNA: TGCGCCAGCAGTTCAACGTGGGACACTGAAGCTTTCTTT.

The CDR3 protein is CASSLFVVAGGTGELFF. CDR3 coding DNA: TGTGCCAGCAGCTTATTCGTAGTAGCGGGAGGCACCGGGGAGCTGTTTTTT. The genes are TRBV7-7 and TRBJ2-2; TRBD2 agrees at 10 bases. The V gene's germline CDR1 is SSHAT and CDR2 FNYEAQ (reference sequence). This CDR3 contains 17 residues. The ends lost 2 bases at V and 4 bases at J; junction bases unmatched: 7.

This clonotype was counted between two and nine times. V is TRBV20-1 and J is TRBJ2-3; 7 positions match TRBD1. From germline, CDR1 is DFQATT and CDR2 SNEGSKA (reference sequence). The CDR3 covers 16 residues. With 2 bases clipped from V and 4 bases from J, the junction kept 12 bases outside the gene matches. This CDR3 is CSARKTGVKLADTQYF. CDR3 bases: TGCAGTGCTAGAAAAACAGGGGTCAAACTAGCAGATACGCAGTATTTT.

This clonotype was seen a handful of times. The J gene is TRBJ1-1, the V gene TRBV5-1; D unresolved. The V gene's germline CDR1 is SGHRS and CDR2 YFSETQ. The CDR3 is 13 residues long. V was clipped by 1 base and J by 2 bases, with 6 bases between them. In nucleotides, the CDR3 is TGCGCCAGCAGCTTGTTACCTAACACTGAAGCTTTCTTT. Its protein product is CASSLLPNTEAFF. The variable domain in full, with the rest retrieved from reference TRBV5-1 and TRBJ1-1, is KAGVTQTPRYLIKTRGQQVTLSCSPISGHRSVSWYQQTPGQGLQFLFEYFSETQRNKGNFPGRFSGRQFSNSRSEMNVSTLELGDSALYLCASSLLPNTEAFFGQGTRLTVV.

The chain uses TRBV20-1 and TRBJ1-2; D call uncertain. Trimming cost V 3 bases and J 8 bases, with 10 bases left between them. CDR3 length: 11 residues. Germline V gene data show CDR1 as DFQATT and CDR2 as SNEGSKA (reference sequence). The CDR3 region is CSARGSSGYTF. The DNA of the CDR3 is TGCAGTGCTAGGGGGTCGAGCGGCTACACCTTC.

The rearrangement links TRBV9 to TRBJ2-6; D ambiguous. The CDR3 covers 16 residues. The V end lost 3 bases, the J end lost 0 bases, and 10 bases lay between the germline ends. Looked up from germline, CDR1 is SGDLS and CDR2 is YYNGEE. This CDR3 reads CASSGRAISGANVLTF. As DNA, the CDR3 is TGTGCCAGCAGCGGACGGGCCATCTCTGGGGCCAACGTCCTGACTTTC. Together with reference TRBV9 and TRBJ2-6, the CDR3 gives the full variable domain: DSGVTQTPKHLITATGQRVTLRCSPRSGDLSVYWYQQSLDQGLQFLIQYYNGEERAKGNILERFSAQQFPDLHSELNLSSLELGDSALYFCASSGRAISGANVLTFGAGSRLTVL.

The chain carries TRBV15 and TRBJ2-1, with D perhaps assigned TRBD1 or TRBD2 (5 bases each). The germline V and J ends were trimmed by 3 bases and 3 bases, with 12 bases remaining between them. The CDR3 length is 15 residues. Germline V gives CDR1 LNHNV, CDR2 YYDKDF (reference sequence). CDR3 nucleotides: TGTGCCACCAGCAGCGGGACGGCCGGCTACAATGAGCAGTTCTTC. Its translation is CATSSGTAGYNEQFF.

Only a few counts were recorded for this clonotype. The rearrangement joins TRBV5-5 to TRBJ2-3, with 8 bases fitting TRBD2. The CDR3 spans 18 residues. The germline V gene encodes CDR1 SGHKS and CDR2 YYEKEE (reference sequence). J was trimmed by 2 bases and V by 3 bases; bases with no gene match: 14. CDR3 loop: CASSSDTTGTSLTDTQYF. CDR3 DNA sequence: TGTGCCAGCAGCTCTGATACGACCGGGACTAGTCTCACAGATACGCAGTATTTT.